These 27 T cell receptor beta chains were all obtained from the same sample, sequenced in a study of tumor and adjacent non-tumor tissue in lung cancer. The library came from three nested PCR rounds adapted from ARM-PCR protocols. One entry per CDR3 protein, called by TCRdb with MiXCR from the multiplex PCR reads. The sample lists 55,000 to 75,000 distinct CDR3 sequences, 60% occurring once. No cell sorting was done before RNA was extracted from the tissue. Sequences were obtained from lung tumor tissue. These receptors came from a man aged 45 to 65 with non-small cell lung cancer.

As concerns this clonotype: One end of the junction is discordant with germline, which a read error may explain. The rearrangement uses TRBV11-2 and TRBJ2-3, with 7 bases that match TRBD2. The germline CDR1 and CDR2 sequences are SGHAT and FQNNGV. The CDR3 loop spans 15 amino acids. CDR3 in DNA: TGTGCCAGCAGCTTGACTAGCCGGGGTACAGATGCGCAGTATTTT. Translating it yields CASSLTSRGTDAQYF. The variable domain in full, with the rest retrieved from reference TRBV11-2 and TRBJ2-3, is EAGVAQSPRYKIIEKRQSVAFWCNPISGHATLYWYQQILGQGPKLLIQFQNNGVVDDSQLPKDRFSAERLKGVDSTLKIQPAKLEDSAVYLCASSLTSRGTDAQYFGPGTRLTVL.

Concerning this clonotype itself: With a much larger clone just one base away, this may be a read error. CDR3 region: CASSQVFNPTATNEKLFF. CDR3 nucleotide sequence: TGTGCCAGCAGCCAAGTTTTTAATCCAACCGCAACTAATGAAAAACTGTTTTTT. The chain combines TRBV4-2 with TRBJ1-4; D unclear. The CDR3 runs to 18 residues. Trimming pared 1 base from V and 0 bases from J, leaving 15 bases between. Germline V gene data show CDR1 as LGHNA and CDR2 as YNFKEQ.

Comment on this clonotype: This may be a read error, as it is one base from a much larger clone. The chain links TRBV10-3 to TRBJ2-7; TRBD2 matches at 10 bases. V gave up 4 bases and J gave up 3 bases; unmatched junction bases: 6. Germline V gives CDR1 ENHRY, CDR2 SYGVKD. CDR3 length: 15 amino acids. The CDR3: CAISGLTSGYYEQYF. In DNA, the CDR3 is TGTGCCATCAGTGGGTTGACTAGCGGGTACTACGAGCAGTACTTC.

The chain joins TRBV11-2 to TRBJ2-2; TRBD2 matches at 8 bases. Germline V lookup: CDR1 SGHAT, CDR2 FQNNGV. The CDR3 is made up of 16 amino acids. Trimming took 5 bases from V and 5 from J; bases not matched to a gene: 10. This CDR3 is CASSLLRGAKTGELFF. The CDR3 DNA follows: TGTGCCAGCAGCCTATTGCGGGGGGCAAAAACCGGGGAGCTGTTTTTT.

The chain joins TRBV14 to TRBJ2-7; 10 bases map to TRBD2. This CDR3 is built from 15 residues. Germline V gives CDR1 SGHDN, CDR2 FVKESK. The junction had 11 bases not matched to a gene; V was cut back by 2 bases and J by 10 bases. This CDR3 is CASSQQGLAREDQYF. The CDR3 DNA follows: TGTGCCAGCAGCCAACAGGGACTAGCGAGAGAAGATCAGTACTTC.

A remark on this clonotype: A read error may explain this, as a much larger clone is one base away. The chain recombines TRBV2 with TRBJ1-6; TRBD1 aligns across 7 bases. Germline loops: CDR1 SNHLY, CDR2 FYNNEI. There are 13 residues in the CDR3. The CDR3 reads CASAGQGDSPLRF. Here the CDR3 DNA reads TGTGCCAGCGCCGGGCAGGGGGATTCACCCCTCCGCTTT.

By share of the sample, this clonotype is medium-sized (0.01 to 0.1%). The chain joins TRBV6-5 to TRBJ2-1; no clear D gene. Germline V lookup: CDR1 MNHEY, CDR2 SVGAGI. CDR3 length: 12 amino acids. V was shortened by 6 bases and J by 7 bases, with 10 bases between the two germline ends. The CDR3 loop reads CASSQSENEQFF. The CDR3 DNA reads TGTGCCAGCAGCCAATCGGAGAATGAGCAGTTCTTC.

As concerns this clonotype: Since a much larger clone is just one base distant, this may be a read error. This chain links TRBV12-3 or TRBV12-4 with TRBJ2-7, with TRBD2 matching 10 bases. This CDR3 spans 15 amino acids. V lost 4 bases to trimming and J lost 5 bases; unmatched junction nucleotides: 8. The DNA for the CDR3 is TGTGCCAGCAGTTCCTCTACTAGCGGGACCCACGAGCAGTACTTC. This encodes CASSSSTSGTHEQYF.

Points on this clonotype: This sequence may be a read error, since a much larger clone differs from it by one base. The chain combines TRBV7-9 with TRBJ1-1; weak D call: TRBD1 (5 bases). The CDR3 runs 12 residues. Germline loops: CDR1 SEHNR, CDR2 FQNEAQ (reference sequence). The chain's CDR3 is CANSDRGGEAFF. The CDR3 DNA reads TGTGCCAACAGCGATCGGGGGGGTGAAGCTTTCTTT.

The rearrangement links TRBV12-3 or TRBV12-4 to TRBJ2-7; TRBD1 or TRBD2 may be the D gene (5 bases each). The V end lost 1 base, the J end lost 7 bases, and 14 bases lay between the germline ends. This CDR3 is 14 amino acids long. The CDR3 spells CASSLGGPEWEQYF. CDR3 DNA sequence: TGTGCCAGCAGTTTAGGGGGACCTGAATGGGAGCAGTACTTC.

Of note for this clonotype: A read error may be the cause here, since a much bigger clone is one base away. The chain's CDR3 is CAIGTKTGANVLTF. The CDR3 DNA sequence: TGTGCCATCGGGACGAAGACTGGGGCCAACGTCCTGACTTTC. The chain links TRBV24-1 to TRBJ2-6; D tentatively fits TRBD1 or TRBD2 (5 bases each). CDR3 length equals 14 residues. With 11 bases removed from V and 2 bases from J, the gap between germline ends came to 12 bases. Looked up from germline, CDR1 is KGHDR and CDR2 is SFDVKD.

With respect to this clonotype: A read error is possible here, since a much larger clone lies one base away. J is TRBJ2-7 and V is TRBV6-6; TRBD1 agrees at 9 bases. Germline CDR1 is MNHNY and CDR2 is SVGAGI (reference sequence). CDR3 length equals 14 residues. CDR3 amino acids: CDSTRTGAEGEQYF. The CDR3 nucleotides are TGTGACAGCACCAGGACAGGGGCAGAGGGCGAGCAGTACTTC.

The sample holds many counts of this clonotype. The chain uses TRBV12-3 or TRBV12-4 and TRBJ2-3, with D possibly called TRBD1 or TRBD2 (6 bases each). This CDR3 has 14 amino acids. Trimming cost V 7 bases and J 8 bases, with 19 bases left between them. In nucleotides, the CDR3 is TGTGCCAGCACCTTAGAGAGGGGGGTGGGTACGCAGTATTTT. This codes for CASTLERGVGTQYF.

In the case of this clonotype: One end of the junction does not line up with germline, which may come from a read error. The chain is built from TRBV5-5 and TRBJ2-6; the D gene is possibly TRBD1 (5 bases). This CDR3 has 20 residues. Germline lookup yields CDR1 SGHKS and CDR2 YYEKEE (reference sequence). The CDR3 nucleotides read TGTGCCAGCATCTTAAGCCCCCACCAACCCACTCTCTCTGGGGCCAACGTCCTGGCTTTC. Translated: CASILSPHQPTLSGANVLAF.

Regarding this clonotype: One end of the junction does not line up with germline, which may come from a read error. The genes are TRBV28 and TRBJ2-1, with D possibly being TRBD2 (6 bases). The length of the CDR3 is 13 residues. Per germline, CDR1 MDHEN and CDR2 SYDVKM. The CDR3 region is CASSFNLRGEPFF. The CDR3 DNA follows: TGCGCCAGCAGTTTCAACTTGCGGGGAGAGCCGTTCTTC.

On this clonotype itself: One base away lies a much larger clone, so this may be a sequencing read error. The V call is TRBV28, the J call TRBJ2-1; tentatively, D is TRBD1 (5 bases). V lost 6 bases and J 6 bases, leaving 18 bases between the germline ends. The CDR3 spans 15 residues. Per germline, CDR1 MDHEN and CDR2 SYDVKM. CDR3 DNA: TGTGCCAGCAGCCTCTATGGGGCAGACTCCAATGAGCAGTTCTTC. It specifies CASSLYGADSNEQFF.

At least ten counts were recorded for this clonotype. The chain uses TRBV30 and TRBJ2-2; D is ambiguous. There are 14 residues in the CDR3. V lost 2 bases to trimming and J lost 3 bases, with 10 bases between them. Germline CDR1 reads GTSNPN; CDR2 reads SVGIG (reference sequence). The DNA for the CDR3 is TGTGCCTGGAGTCGTCTACTCTACACCGGGGAGCTGTTTTTT. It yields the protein CAWSRLLYTGELFF.

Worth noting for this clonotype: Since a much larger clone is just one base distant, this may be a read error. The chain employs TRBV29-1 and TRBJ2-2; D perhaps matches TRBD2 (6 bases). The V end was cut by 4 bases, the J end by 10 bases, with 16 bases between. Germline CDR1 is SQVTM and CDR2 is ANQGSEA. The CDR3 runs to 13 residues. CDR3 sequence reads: CSVGGDSSEELFF. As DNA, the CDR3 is TGCAGCGTTGGGGGGGACTCTTCCGAGGAGCTGTTTTTT.

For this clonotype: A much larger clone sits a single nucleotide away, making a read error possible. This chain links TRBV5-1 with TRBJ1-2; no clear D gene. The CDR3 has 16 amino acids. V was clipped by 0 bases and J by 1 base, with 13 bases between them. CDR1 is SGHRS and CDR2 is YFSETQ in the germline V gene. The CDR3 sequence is CASSLDTLPINYGYTF. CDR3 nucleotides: TGCGCCAGCAGCTTGGACACCTTACCGATTAACTATGGCTACACCTTC.

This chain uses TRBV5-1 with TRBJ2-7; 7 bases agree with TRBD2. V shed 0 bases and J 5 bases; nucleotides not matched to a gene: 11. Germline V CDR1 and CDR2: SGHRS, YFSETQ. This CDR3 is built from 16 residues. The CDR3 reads CASSLAPTSVGDEQYF. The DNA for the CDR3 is TGCGCCAGCAGCTTGGCCCCTACTAGCGTCGGGGACGAGCAGTACTTC.

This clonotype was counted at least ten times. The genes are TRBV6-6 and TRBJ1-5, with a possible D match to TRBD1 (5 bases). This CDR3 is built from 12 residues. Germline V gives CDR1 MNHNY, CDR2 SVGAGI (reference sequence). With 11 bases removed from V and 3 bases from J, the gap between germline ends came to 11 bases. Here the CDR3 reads CAGGHSNQPQHF. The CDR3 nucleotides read TGTGCCGGAGGACACTCCAATCAGCCCCAGCATTTT.

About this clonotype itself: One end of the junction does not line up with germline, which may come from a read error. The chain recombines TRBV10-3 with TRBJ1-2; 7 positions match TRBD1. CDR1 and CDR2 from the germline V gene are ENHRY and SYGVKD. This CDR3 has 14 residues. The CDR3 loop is CAISELGQNYGYAF. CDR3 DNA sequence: TGTGCCATCAGTGAGTTGGGACAGAACTATGGCTACGCTTTC.

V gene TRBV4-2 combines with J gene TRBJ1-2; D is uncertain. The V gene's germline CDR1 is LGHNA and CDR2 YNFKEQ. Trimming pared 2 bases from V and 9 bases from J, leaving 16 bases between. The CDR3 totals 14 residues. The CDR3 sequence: CASSQHGDINCYTF. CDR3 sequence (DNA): TGTGCCAGCAGCCAACATGGAGACATTAATTGCTACACCTTC.

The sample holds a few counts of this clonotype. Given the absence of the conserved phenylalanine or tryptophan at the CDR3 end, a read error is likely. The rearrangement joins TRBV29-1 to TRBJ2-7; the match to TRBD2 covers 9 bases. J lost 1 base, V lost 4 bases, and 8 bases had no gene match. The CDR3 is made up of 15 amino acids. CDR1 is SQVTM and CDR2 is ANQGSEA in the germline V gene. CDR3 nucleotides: TGCAGCGTTGGATTTGGGGGACTAGCTTCCTACGAGCAGTACTTA. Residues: CSVGFGGLASYEQYL.

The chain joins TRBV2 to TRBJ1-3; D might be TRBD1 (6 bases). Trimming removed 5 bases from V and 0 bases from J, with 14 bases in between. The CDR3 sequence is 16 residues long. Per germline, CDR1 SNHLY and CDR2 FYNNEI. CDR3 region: CASSSGGQNSGNTIYF. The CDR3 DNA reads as TGTGCCAGCAGTTCCGGGGGCCAGAACTCTGGAAACACCATATATTTT.

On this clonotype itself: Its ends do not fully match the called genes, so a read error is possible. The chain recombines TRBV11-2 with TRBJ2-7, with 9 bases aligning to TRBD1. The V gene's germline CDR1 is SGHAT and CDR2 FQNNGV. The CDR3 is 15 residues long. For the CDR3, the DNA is TGTACCAGCAGCTTAAACACGGGACAGGGCTACGAGCAGTACTTC. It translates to CTSSLNTGQGYEQYF.

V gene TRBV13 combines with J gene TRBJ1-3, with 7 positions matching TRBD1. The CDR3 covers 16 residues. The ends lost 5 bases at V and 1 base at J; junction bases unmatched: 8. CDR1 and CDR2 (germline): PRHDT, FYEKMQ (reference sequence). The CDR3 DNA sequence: TGTGCCAGCAGCCGCCGGGACAGCCCGTCTGGAAACACCATATATTTT. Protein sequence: CASSRRDSPSGNTIYF.